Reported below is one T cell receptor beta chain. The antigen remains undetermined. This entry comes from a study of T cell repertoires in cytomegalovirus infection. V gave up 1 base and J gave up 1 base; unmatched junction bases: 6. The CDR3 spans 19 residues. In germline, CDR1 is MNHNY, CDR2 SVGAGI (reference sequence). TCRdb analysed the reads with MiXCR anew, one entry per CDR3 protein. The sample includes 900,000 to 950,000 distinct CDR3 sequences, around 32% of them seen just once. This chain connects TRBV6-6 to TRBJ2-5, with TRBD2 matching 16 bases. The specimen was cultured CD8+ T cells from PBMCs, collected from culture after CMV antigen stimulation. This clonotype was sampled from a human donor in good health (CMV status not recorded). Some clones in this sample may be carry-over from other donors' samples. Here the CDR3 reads CASSYYGTSGGVSQETQYF. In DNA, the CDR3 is TGTGCCAGCAGTTACTATGGGACTAGCGGGGGGGTGAGCCAAGAGACCCAGTACTTC.